This record looks at one T cell receptor (beta chain) sequence and its context. Its antigen is undetermined. Profiling relied on immunoSEQ multiplex PCR, and the TCRdb table lists in-frame clones only, not all of them. The sample yields fewer than 150,000 clones, about 90% seen once. This sample is drawn from a study of T cell responses to AZD1222 COVID-19 vaccine. Findings of the study overall: A rise in Spike-specific TCR breadth and depth followed two AZD1222 doses. White British donors predominated, females outnumbered males, and clonal diversity was possibly underestimated.

The V end lost 2 bases, the J end lost 7 bases, and 18 bases lay between the germline ends. The germline CDR1 and CDR2 sequences are SGHTA and FQGNSA. This CDR3 comprises 16 residues. The chain recombines TRBV7-2 with TRBJ1-5; D not resolved. This specimen was peripheral blood, taken on day 0 of AZD1222 vaccination. The clonotype originates from an adult in good health. CDR3 sequence: CASSLYLGPSDQPQHF. The CDR3 DNA is TGTGCCAGCAGCTTATATCTCGGCCCGAGCGACCAGCCCCAGCATTTT.